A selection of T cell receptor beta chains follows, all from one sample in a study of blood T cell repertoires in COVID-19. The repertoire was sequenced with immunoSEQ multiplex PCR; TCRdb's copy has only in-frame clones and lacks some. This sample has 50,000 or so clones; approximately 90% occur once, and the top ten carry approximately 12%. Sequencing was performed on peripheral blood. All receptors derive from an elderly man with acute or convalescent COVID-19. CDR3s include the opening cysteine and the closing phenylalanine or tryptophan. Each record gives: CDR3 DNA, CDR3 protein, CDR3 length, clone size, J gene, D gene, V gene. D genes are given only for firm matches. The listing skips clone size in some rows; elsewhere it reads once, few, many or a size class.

TGTGCCAGCAGCTTGTCGTCAGGCACTGAAGCTTTCTTT	CASSLSSGTEAFF	13	NA	TRBJ1-1	NA	TRBV5-6
TGTGCCAGCAGCGTAGGTGCTAGCGGGGGGGCAGCCGATACGCAGTATTTT	CASSVGASGGAADTQYF	17	NA	TRBJ2-3	TRBD2	TRBV9
TGTGCCAGCAGCTTGGGGACAGGGAACACCGGGGAGCTGTTTTTT	CASSLGTGNTGELFF	15	NA	TRBJ2-2	TRBD1	TRBV5-5
TGTGCCAGCAGCCTAGCCGGAGGGCCTCACAAGTACTTC	CASSLAGGPHKYF	13	NA	TRBJ2-7	NA	TRBV7-8
TGTGCCAGCAGTTTTCAACCGGGACAGGGATTGACTGAAGCTTTCTTT	CASSFQPGQGLTEAFF	16	once	TRBJ1-1	TRBD1	TRBV11-2
TGTGCCAGCAGACAGGGGCCGGGGGACTATGGCTACACCTTC	CASRQGPGDYGYTF	14	NA	TRBJ1-2	TRBD1	TRBV11-2
TGTGCCAGCAGTGAAGGGGGCGTTGGCTATGGCTACACCTTC	CASSEGGVGYGYTF	14	once	TRBJ1-2	TRBD1	TRBV28
TGTGCCAGTAGCCGGGGGGCGTCCGGCGCGTCCTACAATGAGCAGTTCTTC	CASSRGASGASYNEQFF	17	once	TRBJ2-1	NA	TRBV19
TGTGCCAGCAGTGTACAACAGGGAAGACCTACCTACGAGCAGTACTTC	CASSVQQGRPTYEQYF	16	once	TRBJ2-7	NA	TRBV2
TGTGCCAGTACCGAGGAGGGGAAGCCCCAGCATTTT	CASTEEGKPQHF	12	NA	TRBJ1-5	NA	TRBV19
TGTGCCAGCAGCCGGGACAGGCAATTTAGCAATCAGCCCCAGCATTTT	CASSRDRQFSNQPQHF	16	NA	TRBJ1-5	TRBD1	TRBV2
TGTGCCAGCGCCTATCGGCAGGATGGGGATACGCAGTATTTT	CASAYRQDGDTQYF	14	once	TRBJ2-3	NA	TRBV6-4
TGCGCCAGCAGCTTGGCACAGTCTACCTATGGCTACACCTTC	CASSLAQSTYGYTF	14	NA	TRBJ1-2	NA	TRBV5-1
TGTGCCAGCAGGCCGATCGGCTCCGGAGGGTATGGCTACACCTTC	CASRPIGSGGYGYTF	15	NA	TRBJ1-2	NA	TRBV28
TGTGCCAGCAGCCCCATCGGGGGTTTGAACACCGGGGAGCTGTTTTTT	CASSPIGGLNTGELFF	16	NA	TRBJ2-2	NA	TRBV9
TGCGCCAGCAGCCCGACAGAGAGAGCTAACTATGGCTACACCTTC	CASSPTERANYGYTF	15	NA	TRBJ1-2	NA	TRBV5-1
TGTGCCAGCAGCGTAGGGCCAGGGGGAGACCTCTCTGGAAACACCATATATTTT	CASSVGPGGDLSGNTIYF	18	few	TRBJ1-3	TRBD1	TRBV9
TGTGCCAGCAGCCCCTCACTGACAGGCACAGATACGCAGTATTTT	CASSPSLTGTDTQYF	15	NA	TRBJ2-3	NA	TRBV3-1/TRBV3-2
TGTGCCAGCAGCTTGGACAGGGACCCTTTTGATTCACCCCTCCACTTT	CASSLDRDPFDSPLHF	16	NA	TRBJ1-6	NA	TRBV5-4
TGTGCCAGTAGTATTCGCCAGGGTGACACCGGGGAGCTGTTTTTT	CASSIRQGDTGELFF	15	NA	TRBJ2-2	NA	TRBV19
TGTGCCAGCTCACCAAGTACAGGGACAGTAAGCACAGATACGCAGTATTTT	CASSPSTGTVSTDTQYF	17	NA	TRBJ2-3	TRBD1	TRBV18
TGTGCCAGCAGCTTTGGGCAGTCGAACACTGAAGCTTTCTTT	CASSFGQSNTEAFF	14	NA	TRBJ1-1	NA	TRBV5-4
TGTGCCAGCAGCGGGGGGACAGGGTTCAATGAGCAGTTCTTC	CASSGGTGFNEQFF	14	once	TRBJ2-1	TRBD1	TRBV5-4
TGTGCCAGCAGCCAGACAGGTCGTTATGGGTTTGGCTACACCTTC	CASSQTGRYGFGYTF	15	NA	TRBJ1-2	NA	TRBV21-1
TGTGCCAGCAGTTTAACGGGGGGGCCGGGGTATGGCTACACCTTC	CASSLTGGPGYGYTF	15	NA	TRBJ1-2	NA	TRBV27
TGCAGCGTTGTGCCGCCCCACAATCCTCCCGAGCAGTACTTC	CSVVPPHNPPEQYF	14	NA	TRBJ2-7	NA	TRBV29-1